The rows below give T cell receptor beta chains drawn from one sample of a study of T cells in Graves' hyperthyroidism and ophthalmopathy. A single record per CDR3 protein comes from TCRdb applying MiXCR to the multiplex PCR reads. The sample has approximately 600,000 distinct CDR3 sequences; roughly 14% are singletons. The sequenced sample consisted of blood. Receptors were obtained from a middle-aged woman with Graves' ophthalmopathy. CDR3s include the opening cysteine and the closing phenylalanine or tryptophan. Fields, in order: CDR3 protein, V gene, J gene.

CASSSPGLAGVNTGELFF	TRBV6-2/TRBV6-3	TRBJ2-2
CASRGRVSYEQYF	TRBV19	TRBJ2-7
CASSRGQGEMNTEAFF	TRBV11-3	TRBJ1-1
CASSSPPGQGRRAAFF	TRBV5-4	TRBJ1-1
CAWSVSSGLYYEQYF	TRBV30	TRBJ2-7
CASRATGDYGYTF	TRBV6-1	TRBJ1-2
CASAATSGSYEQYF	TRBV6-5	TRBJ2-7
CSVGVGVAGSGETQYF	TRBV29-1	TRBJ2-5
CASSVGGVAGETQYF	TRBV9	TRBJ2-5
CSVVWRMVLETQYF	TRBV29-1	TRBJ2-5
CASSLDSAGTGELFF	TRBV5-1	TRBJ2-2
CASRSSRAETQYF	TRBV7-9	TRBJ2-5
CSVGRGQGESNYGYTF	TRBV29-1	TRBJ1-2
CASSVVAPGLAGELFF	TRBV9	TRBJ2-2
CASSVGPNSNSPLHF	TRBV28	TRBJ1-6
CASSLRGGGIRETQYF	TRBV7-2	TRBJ2-5